This T cell receptor beta chain was recovered during a study of CD8+CD57+ T cells in acquired aplastic anemia. The overall study: Sorting CD4+ and CD8+ cells gave DNA averaging about 3.3 ug. Study-wide points: There were roughly 30 CD8+ CDR3 sequences that occurred in both patients and controls. Any difference that existed in CD8+ Simpson's diversity between patients and controls was not significant.

Previously, flow cytometry had revealed CD8+CD57+ cell expansion in the patients chosen for sequencing. Every patient was diagnosed with severe acquired aplastic anemia. V lost 6 bases and J 7 bases, leaving 19 bases between the germline ends. Germline loops: CDR1 SEHNR, CDR2 FQNEAQ (reference sequence). This CDR3 is built from 15 residues. The use of genomic DNA as template underpinned the TCR beta VDJ and CDR3 profiling. A single record per CDR3 protein comes from TCRdb applying MiXCR to the reads. The repertoire has 310,000 or so distinct CDR3 sequences, approximately 57% of them found once; the top ten carry approximately 1.2%. In its sample, this clonotype was seen many times. Antigen: not known.

The sequence was collected from a human donor with aplastic anemia. J is TRBJ2-1 and V is TRBV7-9, with D possibly TRBD1 on 5 matching bases. What was sequenced was sorted CD4+, CD8+, or CD8+CD57+ T cells (not recorded which) from PBMCs. The CDR3 sequence: CASRPGFMIRNEQFF. In DNA form, the CDR3 reads TGTGCCAGCAGGCCAGGGTTCATGATACGGAATGAGCAGTTCTTC.